This T cell receptor beta chain was recorded in a study of CD8 T cells in Susac syndrome. In this sample, this clonotype turned up a few times. cDNA came from roughly 0.53 to 1 ug RNA primed by random hexamers. TCRdb itself ran the immunoSEQ multiplex PCR reads through MiXCR, one entry per CDR3 protein. The sample lists some 75,000 distinct CDR3 sequences; about 93% were seen once. J lost 5 bases, V lost 5 bases, and 2 bases had no gene match. The CDR3 is 13 residues long. Germline V gene sequence: CDR1 MNHNS, CDR2 SASEGT. V gene TRBV6-1 combines with J gene TRBJ2-2, with 7 bases aligning to TRBD2. The sequencing input was CD8+ T cells from PBMCs. This TCR was sampled from a human donor with Susac syndrome. The CDR3 sequence is CASSWEGTGELFF. CDR3 nucleotide sequence: TGTGCCAGCAGTTGGGAGGGTACCGGGGAGCTGTTTTTT.